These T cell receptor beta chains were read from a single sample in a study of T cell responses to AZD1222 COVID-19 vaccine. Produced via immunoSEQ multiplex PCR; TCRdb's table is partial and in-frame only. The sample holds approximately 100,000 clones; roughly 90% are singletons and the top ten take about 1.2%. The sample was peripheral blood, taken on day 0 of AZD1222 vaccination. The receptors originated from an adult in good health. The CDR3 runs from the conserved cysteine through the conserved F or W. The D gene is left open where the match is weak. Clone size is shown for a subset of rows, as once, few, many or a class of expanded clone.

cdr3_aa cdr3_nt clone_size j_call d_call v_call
CASSLSQGTYNEQFF TGTGCCAGCAGCTTAAGCCAGGGGACCTACAATGAGCAGTTCTTC - TRBJ2-1 - TRBV7-3
CASSPRLAGGGTDTQYF TGTGCCAGCAGCCCCCGACTAGCGGGAGGCGGCACAGATACGCAGTATTTT - TRBJ2-3 TRBD2 TRBV7-3
CASSLGTSGGIETQYF TGTGCCAGCAGCTTGGGGACTAGCGGGGGAATAGAGACCCAGTACTTC - TRBJ2-5 TRBD2 TRBV5-4
CASSPPSGTYNEQFF TGTGCCAGCTCACCACCCAGCGGGACCTACAATGAGCAGTTCTTC - TRBJ2-1 TRBD2 TRBV18
CAWSRQGATEAFF TGTGCCTGGAGTCGACAGGGCGCCACTGAAGCTTTCTTT - TRBJ1-1 TRBD1 TRBV30
CASSLAQGAGEKLFF TGTGCCAGCAGTTTAGCGCAGGGGGCAGGTGAAAAACTGTTTTTT - TRBJ1-4 TRBD1 TRBV28
CASSPGTSREQYF TGTGCCAGCAGCCCCGGGACTAGCCGCGAGCAGTACTTC - TRBJ2-7 TRBD2 TRBV9
CASSRGTGLGYTF TGTGCCAGCAGTAGGGGGACAGGGCTTGGCTACACCTTC - TRBJ1-2 TRBD1 TRBV2
CATQWGGNSPLHF TGTGCCACCCAATGGGGGGGTAATTCACCCCTCCACTTT many TRBJ1-6 - TRBV19
CASSKGQGEESNQPQHF TGTGCCAGCAGCAAAGGACAGGGTGAAGAGAGCAATCAGCCCCAGCATTTT - TRBJ1-5 - TRBV21-1
CASSFYGGKYNEQFF TGTGCCAGCAGTTTTTATGGCGGGAAGTACAATGAGCAGTTCTTC - TRBJ2-1 - TRBV28
CASSLLIREQFF TGTGCCAGCAGTTTATTAATACGGGAGCAGTTCTTC - TRBJ2-1 - TRBV28
CASSRDRVTEAFF TGTGCCAGCAGCCGGGACAGGGTCACTGAAGCTTTCTTT - TRBJ1-1 TRBD1 TRBV5-6
CASSDGGTDTQYF TGTGCCAGCAGTGACGGGGGCACAGATACGCAGTATTTT - TRBJ2-3 - TRBV2
CASSPRDTIYF TGTGCCAGCAGCCCAAGAGACACCATATATTTT few TRBJ1-3 - TRBV11-2
CASSPDRGRLTQHF TGTGCCAGCAGCCCGGACAGGGGTCGGTTGACCCAGCATTTT - TRBJ1-5 TRBD1 TRBV7-2
CASSGAGTGNYGYTF TGTGCCAGCAGTGGTGCCGGGACAGGGAACTATGGCTACACCTTC - TRBJ1-2 TRBD1 TRBV25-1
CASSSQGYGYTF TGTGCCAGCAGTTCACAGGGATATGGCTACACCTTC - TRBJ1-2 - TRBV12-3/TRBV12-4
CASSRRTDSPLHF TGTGCCAGCAGTCGGAGGACCGATTCACCCCTCCACTTT - TRBJ1-6 - TRBV3-1/TRBV3-2
CASRGTGQNTEAFF TGTGCCAGCAGGGGGACAGGGCAGAACACTGAAGCTTTCTTT - TRBJ1-1 TRBD1 TRBV7-8
CASSLDTEAFF TGTGCCAGCAGCTTGGACACTGAAGCTTTCTTT - TRBJ1-1 - TRBV7-2
CASSLSPRNSPLHF TGTGCCAGCAGCCTCTCTCCTAGGAATTCACCCCTCCACTTT - TRBJ1-6 - TRBV7-2
CASCSWDRVYEQYF TGTGCCAGCTGCTCGTGGGACAGGGTGTACGAGCAGTACTTC - TRBJ2-7 TRBD1 TRBV27
CASSTAGIYYGYTF TGTGCCAGTAGTACGGCCGGGATTTACTATGGCTACACCTTC - TRBJ1-2 - TRBV19
CASSLGQQNQPQHF TGCGCCAGCAGCTTGGGGCAGCAGAATCAGCCCCAGCATTTT - TRBJ1-5 - TRBV5-1
CASSLAGGRNYEQYF TGTGCCAGCAGCTTGGCAGGGGGACGGAACTACGAGCAGTACTTC - TRBJ2-7 TRBD1 TRBV5-5
CATSREGASTEAFF TGTGCCACCAGCAGAGAAGGGGCCTCCACTGAAGCTTTCTTT - TRBJ1-1 - TRBV15
CAWSRTGNAYEQYF TGTGCCTGGAGTCGGACAGGGAATGCCTACGAGCAGTACTTC - TRBJ2-7 TRBD1 TRBV30
CASSRQSRDNEQFF TGTGCCAGTAGTAGACAATCGAGGGACAATGAGCAGTTCTTC - TRBJ2-1 - TRBV19
CSVGPNNEQFF TGCAGCGTTGGGCCAAACAATGAGCAGTTCTTC - TRBJ2-1 - TRBV29-1
CASSSPGAYEQYF TGTGCCAGCAGTTCCCCAGGGGCCTACGAGCAGTACTTC - TRBJ2-7 - TRBV28
CASSFGGQGTEGYTF TGTGCCAGCAGCTTCGGGGGACAGGGGACGGAAGGCTACACCTTC - TRBJ1-2 TRBD1 TRBV7-2
CASSLSGYQETQYF TGTGCCAGCAGCTTATCGGGGTACCAAGAGACCCAGTACTTC - TRBJ2-5 - TRBV7-9